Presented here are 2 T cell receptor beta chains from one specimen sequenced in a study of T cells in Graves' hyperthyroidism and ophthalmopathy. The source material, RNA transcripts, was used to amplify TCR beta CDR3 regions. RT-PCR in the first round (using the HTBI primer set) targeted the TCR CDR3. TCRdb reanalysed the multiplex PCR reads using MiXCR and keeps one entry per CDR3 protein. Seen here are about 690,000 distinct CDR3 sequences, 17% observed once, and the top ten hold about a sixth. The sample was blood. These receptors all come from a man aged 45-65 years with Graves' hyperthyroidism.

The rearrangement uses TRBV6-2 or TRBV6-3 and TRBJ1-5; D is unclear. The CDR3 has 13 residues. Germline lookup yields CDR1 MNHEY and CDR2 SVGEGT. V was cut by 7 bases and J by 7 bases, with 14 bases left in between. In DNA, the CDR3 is TGTGCCAGCACAAATCTGGGTGGCCAGCCCCAGCATTTT. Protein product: CASTNLGGQPQHF.

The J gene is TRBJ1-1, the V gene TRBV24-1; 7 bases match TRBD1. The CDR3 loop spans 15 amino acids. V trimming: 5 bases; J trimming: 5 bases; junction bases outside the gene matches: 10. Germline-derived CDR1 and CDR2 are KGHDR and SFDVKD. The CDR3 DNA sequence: TGTGCCACCAGTGGACAGGGCAAAAGGGATACTGAAGCTTTCTTT. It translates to CATSGQGKRDTEAFF.